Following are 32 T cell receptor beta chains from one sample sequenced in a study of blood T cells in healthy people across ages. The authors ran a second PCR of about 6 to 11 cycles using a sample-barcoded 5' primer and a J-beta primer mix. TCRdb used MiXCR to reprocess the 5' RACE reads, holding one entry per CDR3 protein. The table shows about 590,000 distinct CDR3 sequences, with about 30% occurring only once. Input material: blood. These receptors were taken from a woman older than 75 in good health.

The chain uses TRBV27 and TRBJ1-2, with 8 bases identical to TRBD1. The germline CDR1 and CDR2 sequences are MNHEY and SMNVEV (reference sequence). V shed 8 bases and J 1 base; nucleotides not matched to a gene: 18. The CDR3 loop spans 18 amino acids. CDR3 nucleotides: TGTGCCAGCGGCTTGAGAGTGAACAGGGGGGGGTATAACTATGGCTACACCTTC. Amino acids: CASGLRVNRGGYNYGYTF.

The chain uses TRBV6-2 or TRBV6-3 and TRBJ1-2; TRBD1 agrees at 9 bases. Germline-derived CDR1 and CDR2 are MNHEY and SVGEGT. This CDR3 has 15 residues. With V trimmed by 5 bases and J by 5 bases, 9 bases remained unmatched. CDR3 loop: CASSHPGTGNYGYTF. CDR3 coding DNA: TGTGCCAGCAGTCATCCCGGGACAGGGAATTATGGCTACACCTTC.

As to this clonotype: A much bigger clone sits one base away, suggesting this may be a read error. The CDR3 DNA is TGTGCCAGCAGCTTAGCCGAGGGGGCCAACGTCCGGACTTTC. It is translated as CASSLAEGANVRTF. This chain links TRBV7-9 with TRBJ2-6, with TRBD1 matching 7 bases. The CDR3 contains 14 residues. CDR1 SEHNR and CDR2 FQNEAQ come from the germline V gene (reference sequence).

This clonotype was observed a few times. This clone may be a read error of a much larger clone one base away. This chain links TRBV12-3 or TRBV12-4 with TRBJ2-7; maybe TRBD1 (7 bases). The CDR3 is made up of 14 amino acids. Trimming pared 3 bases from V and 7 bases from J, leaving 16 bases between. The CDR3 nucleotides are TGTGCCAGCAGTTTGAACAGGGGAGGCAATGAGCAGTACTTC. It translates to CASSLNRGGNEQYF.

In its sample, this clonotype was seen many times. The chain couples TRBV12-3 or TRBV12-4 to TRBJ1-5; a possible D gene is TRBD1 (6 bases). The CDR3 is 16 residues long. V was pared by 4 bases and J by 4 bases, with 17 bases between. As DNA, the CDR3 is TGTGCCAGCAGTTACTCTAGAGGGGGGGCTAATCAGCCCCAGCATTTT. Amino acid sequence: CASSYSRGGANQPQHF.

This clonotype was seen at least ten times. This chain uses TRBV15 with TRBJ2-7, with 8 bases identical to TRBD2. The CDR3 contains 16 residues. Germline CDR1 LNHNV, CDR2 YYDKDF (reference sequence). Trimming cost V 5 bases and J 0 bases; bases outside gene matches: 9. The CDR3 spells CATSRAGGASSYEQYF. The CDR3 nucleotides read TGTGCCACCAGCCGCGCCGGGGGGGCTTCCTCCTACGAGCAGTACTTC.

The CDR3 DNA sequence: TGTGCCAGCAGTGAAGCGACAGGACCTAACACTGAAGCTTTCTTT. It encodes CASSEATGPNTEAFF. This chain uses TRBV2 with TRBJ1-1; D may be TRBD1 (6 bases). Per the germline V gene, CDR1 is SNHLY and CDR2 is FYNNEI. The V and J ends lost 0 bases and 2 bases respectively, with 10 bases between them. This CDR3 is 15 amino acids long. The complete variable domain, with remaining parts taken from reference TRBV2 and TRBJ1-1, reads EPEVTQTPSHQVTQMGQEVILRCVPISNHLYFYWYRQILGQKVEFLVSFYNNEISEKSEIFDDQFSVERPDGSNFTLKIRSTKLEDSAMYFCASSEATGPNTEAFFGQGTRLTVV.

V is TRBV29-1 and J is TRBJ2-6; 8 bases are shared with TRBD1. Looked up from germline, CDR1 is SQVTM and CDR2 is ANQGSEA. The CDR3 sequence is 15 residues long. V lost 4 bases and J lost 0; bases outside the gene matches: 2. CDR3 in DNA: TGCAGCGTTGCGACAGGGGACTCTGGGGCCAACGTCCTGACTTTC. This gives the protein CSVATGDSGANVLTF. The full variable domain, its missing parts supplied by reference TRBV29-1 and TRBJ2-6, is SAVISQKPSRDICQRGTSLTIQCQVDSQVTMMFWYRQQPGQSLTLIATANQGSEATYESGFVIDKFPISRPNLTFSTLTVSNMSPEDSSIYLCSVATGDSGANVLTFGAGSRLTVL.

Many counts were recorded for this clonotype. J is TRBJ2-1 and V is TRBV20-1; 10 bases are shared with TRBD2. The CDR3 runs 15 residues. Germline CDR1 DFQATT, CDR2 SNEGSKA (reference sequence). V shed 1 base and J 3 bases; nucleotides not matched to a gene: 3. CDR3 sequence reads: CSARGTSGVYNEQFF. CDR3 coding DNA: TGCAGTGCTAGAGGGACTAGCGGCGTCTACAATGAGCAGTTCTTC.

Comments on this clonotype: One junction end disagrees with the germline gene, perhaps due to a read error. CDR3 sequence: CASSLMAGGLLYGCTF. The CDR3 DNA reads as TGTGCCAGCAGCTTGATGGCAGGGGGCTTGCTTTATGGCTGCACCTTC. The V gene is TRBV5-6, the J gene TRBJ1-2; 8 bases align to TRBD1. The CDR3 covers 16 residues. Per germline, CDR1 SGHDT and CDR2 YYEEEE.

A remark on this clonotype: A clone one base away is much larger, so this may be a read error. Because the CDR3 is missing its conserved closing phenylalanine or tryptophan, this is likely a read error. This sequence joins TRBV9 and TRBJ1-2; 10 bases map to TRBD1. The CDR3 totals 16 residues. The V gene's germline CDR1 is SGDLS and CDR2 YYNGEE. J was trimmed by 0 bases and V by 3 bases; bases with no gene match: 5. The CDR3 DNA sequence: TGTGCCAGCAGCGGGGGACAGGGGACTACTAACTATGGCTACACCTGC. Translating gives CASSGGQGTTNYGYTC.

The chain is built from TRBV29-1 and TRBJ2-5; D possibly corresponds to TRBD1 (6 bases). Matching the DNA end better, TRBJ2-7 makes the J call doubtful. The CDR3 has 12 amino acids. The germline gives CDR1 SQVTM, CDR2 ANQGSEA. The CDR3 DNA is TGCAGCGTGAGGACAGTTTCCTACGAGCAGTACTTC. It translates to CSVRTVSYEQYF.

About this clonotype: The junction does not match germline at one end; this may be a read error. The CDR3 here is CSARDPQGATNEKRFF. In DNA form, the CDR3 reads TGCAGTGCTAGAGACCCCCAGGGAGCAACTAATGAAAAACGGTTTTTT. The chain joins TRBV20-1 to TRBJ1-4; tentative D call: TRBD1 (5 bases). CDR1 and CDR2 (germline): DFQATT, SNEGSKA (reference sequence). CDR3 length: 16 amino acids.

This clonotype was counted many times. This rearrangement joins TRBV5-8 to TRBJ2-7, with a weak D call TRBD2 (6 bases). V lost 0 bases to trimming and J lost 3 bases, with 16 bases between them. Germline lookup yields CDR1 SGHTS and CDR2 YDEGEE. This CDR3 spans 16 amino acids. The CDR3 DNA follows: TGTGCCAGCAGCTTGGAAGGTTCGGGGAGGATCTACGAGCAGTACTTC. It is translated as CASSLEGSGRIYEQYF. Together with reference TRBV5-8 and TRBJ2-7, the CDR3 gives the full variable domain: EAGVTQSPTHLIKTRGQQATLRCSPISGHTSVYWYQQALGLGLQFLLWYDEGEERNRGNFPPRFSGRQFPNYSSELNVNALELEDSALYLCASSLEGSGRIYEQYFGPGTRLTVT.

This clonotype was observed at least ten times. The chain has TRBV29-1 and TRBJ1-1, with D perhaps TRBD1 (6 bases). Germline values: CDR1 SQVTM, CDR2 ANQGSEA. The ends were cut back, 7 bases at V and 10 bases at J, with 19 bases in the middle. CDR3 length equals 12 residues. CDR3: CSGVPGQGRAFF. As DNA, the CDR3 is TGCAGCGGGGTCCCGGGACAAGGGAGAGCTTTCTTT.

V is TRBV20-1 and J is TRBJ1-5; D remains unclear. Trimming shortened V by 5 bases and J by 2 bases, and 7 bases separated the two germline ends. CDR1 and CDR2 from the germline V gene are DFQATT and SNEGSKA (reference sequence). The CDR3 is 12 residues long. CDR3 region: CSAARGNQPQHF. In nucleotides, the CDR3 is TGCAGTGCTGCGAGGGGCAATCAGCCCCAGCATTTT.

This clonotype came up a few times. This CDR3 is CASSLVGNSNQPQHF. CDR3 nucleotide sequence: TGTGCCAGCAGCTTGGTGGGGAATAGCAATCAGCCCCAGCATTTT. This chain uses TRBV5-5 with TRBJ1-5; no clear D. The CDR3 spans 15 residues. Trimming took off 0 bases at V and 0 bases at J, with 7 bases between the two ends. Per the germline V gene, CDR1 is SGHKS and CDR2 is YYEKEE (reference sequence).

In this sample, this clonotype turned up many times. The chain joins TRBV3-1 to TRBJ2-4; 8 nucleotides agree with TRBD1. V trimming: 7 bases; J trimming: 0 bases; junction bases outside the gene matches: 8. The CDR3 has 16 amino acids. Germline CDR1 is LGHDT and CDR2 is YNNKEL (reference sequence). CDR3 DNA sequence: TGTGCCAGCACCAGGGGACAGGACCTAGCCAAAAACATTCAGTACTTC. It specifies CASTRGQDLAKNIQYF.

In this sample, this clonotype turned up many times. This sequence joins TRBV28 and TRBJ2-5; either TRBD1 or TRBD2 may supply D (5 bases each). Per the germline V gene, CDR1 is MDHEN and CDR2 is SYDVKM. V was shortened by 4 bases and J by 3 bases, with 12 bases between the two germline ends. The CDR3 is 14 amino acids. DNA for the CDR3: TGTGCCAGCAGTTCCCGGGACGAAAAAGAGACCCAGTACTTC. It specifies CASSSRDEKETQYF.

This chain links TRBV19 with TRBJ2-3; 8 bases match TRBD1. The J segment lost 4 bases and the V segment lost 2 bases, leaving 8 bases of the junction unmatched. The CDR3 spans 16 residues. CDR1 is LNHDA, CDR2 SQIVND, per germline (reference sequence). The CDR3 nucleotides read TGTGCCAGTAGTATACGGACAGGGAGTTCTGCAGATACGCAGTATTTT. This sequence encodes CASSIRTGSSADTQYF.

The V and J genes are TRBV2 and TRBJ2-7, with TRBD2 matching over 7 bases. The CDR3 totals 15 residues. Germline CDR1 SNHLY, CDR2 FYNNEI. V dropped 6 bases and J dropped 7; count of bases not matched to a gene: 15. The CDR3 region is CASSPESGGKGEQYF. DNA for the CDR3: TGTGCCAGCAGCCCAGAGTCCGGGGGGAAGGGTGAGCAGTACTTC.

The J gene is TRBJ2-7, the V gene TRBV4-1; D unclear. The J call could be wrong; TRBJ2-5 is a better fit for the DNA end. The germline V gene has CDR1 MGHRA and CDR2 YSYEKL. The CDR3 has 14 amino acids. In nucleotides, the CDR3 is TGCGCCAGCAGCCAAGTAACTCATCAAGAGACCCAGTACTTC. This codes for CASSQVTHQETQYF.

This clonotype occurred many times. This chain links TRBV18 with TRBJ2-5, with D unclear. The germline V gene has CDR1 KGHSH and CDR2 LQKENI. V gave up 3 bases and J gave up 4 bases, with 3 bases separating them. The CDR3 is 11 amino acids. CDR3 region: CASSPGETQYF. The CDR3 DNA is TGTGCCAGCTCACCGGGAGAGACCCAGTACTTC. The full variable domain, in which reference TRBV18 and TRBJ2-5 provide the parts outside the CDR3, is NAGVMQNPRHLVRRRGQEARLRCSPMKGHSHVYWYRQLPEEGLKFMVYLQKENIIDESGMPKERFSAEFPKEGPSILRIQQVVRGDSAAYFCASSPGETQYFGPGTRLLVL.

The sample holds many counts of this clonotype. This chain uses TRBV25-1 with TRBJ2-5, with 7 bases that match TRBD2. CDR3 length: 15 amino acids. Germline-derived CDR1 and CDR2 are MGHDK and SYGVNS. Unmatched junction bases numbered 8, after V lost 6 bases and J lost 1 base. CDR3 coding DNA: TGTGCCAGCAGCCCCTTGACGGGGGGCCAAGAGACCCAGTACTTC. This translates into CASSPLTGGQETQYF. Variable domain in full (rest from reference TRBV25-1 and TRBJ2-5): EADIYQTPRYLVIGTGKKITLECSQTMGHDKMYWYQQDPGMELHLIHYSYGVNSTEKGDLSSESTVSRIRTEHFPLTLESARPSHTSQYLCASSPLTGGQETQYFGPGTRLLVL.

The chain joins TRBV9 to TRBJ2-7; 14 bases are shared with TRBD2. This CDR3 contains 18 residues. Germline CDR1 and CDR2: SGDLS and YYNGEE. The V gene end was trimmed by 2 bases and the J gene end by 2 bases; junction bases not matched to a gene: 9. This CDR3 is CASSVGTSGSSLTYEQYF. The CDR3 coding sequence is TGTGCCAGCAGCGTGGGGACTAGCGGGAGTTCACTAACCTACGAGCAGTACTTC.

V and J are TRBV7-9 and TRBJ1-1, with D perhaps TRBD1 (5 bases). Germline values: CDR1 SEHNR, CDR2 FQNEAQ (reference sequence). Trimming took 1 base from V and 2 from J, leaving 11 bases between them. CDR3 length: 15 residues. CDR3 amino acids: CASSLGTRINTEAFF. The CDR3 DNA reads TGTGCCAGCAGCTTAGGGACAAGGATCAACACTGAAGCTTTCTTT.

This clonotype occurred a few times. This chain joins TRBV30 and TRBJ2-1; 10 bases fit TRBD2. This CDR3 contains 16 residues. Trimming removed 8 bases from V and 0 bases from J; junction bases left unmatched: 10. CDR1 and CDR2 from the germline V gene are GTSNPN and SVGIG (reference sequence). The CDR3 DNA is TGTGCCGGCAAGCGGGGGGGATTTAGCTCCTACAATGAGCAGTTCTTC. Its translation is CAGKRGGFSSYNEQFF.

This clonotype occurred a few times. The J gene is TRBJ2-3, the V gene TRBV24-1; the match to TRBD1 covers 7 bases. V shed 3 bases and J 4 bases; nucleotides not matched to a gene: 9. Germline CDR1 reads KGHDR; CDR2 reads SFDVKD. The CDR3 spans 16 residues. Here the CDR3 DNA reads TGTGCCACCAGTGATCCTACAGGGGTCCCCCCAGATACGCAGTATTTT. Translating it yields CATSDPTGVPPDTQYF.

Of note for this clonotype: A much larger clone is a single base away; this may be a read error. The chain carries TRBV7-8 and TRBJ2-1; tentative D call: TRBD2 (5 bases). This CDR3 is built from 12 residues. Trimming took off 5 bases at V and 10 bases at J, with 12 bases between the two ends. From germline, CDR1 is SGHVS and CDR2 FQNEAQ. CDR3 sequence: CASSRTRIEQFF. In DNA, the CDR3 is TGTGCCAGCAGCCGGACTCGTATCGAGCAGTTCTTC. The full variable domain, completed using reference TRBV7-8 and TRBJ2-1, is GAGVSQSPRYKVAKRGQDVALRCDPISGHVSLFWYQQALGQGPEFLTYFQNEAQLDKSGLPSDRFFAERPEGSVSTLKIQRTQQEDSAVYLCASSRTRIEQFFGPGTRLTVL.

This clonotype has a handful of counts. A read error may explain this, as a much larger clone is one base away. This CDR3 is CASSVGQGARNEQFF. The CDR3 region has the DNA TGTGCCAGCAGCGTTGGACAGGGGGCGAGGAATGAGCAGTTCTTC. The rearrangement uses TRBV7-2 and TRBJ2-1; 11 positions agree with TRBD1. V shed 5 bases and J 7 bases; nucleotides not matched to a gene: 7. The CDR3 loop spans 15 amino acids. Germline V gives CDR1 SGHTA, CDR2 FQGNSA.

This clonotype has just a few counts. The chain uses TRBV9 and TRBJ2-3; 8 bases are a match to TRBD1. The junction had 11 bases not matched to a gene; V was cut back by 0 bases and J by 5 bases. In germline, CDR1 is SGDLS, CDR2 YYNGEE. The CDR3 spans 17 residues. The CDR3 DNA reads TGTGCCAGCAGCGTAGGGGTCGGGCAGGGGGCCGGAGATACGCAGTATTTT. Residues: CASSVGVGQGAGDTQYF.

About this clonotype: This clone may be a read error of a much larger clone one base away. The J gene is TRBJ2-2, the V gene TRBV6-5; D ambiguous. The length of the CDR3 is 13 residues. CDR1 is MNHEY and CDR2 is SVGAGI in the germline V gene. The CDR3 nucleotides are TGTGCCGGCAGTTTGTCCATCGGCGGGGAGCTGTTTTTT. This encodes CAGSLSIGGELFF.